This TCR beta chain was identified in a study of shared clonotypes between healthy human individuals. Study conclusions and caveats: Naive subsets generally exceeded memory subsets in estimated richness.

With respect to this clone: The target antigen is unknown.

Using immunoSEQ multiplex PCR, the repertoire was profiled, and TCRdb retains in-frame clones only, with some absent. The table lists a few million clones, 90% to 97% of them singletons. This clonotype was sampled from a man between 18 and 29 years old in good health. Sequencing was performed on naive CD4+ T cells sorted from blood. Subset here: CD45RA+ positively selected.

The CDR3 sequence is CASSYKGQYYEQYF. DNA for the CDR3: TGTGCCAGCAGTTACAAGGGACAGTACTACGAGCAGTACTTC. The chain has TRBV27 and TRBJ2-7; 7 bases align to TRBD1. V was clipped by 4 bases and J by 3 bases; unmatched bases: 6. This CDR3 is 14 amino acids long. CDR1 and CDR2 from the germline V gene are MNHEY and SMNVEV (reference sequence).